The 20 T cell receptor beta chains reported below all come from one sample, sequenced in a study of T cell repertoires in cytomegalovirus infection. From the reads, TCRdb called clonotypes with MiXCR, one entry per CDR3 protein. The sample holds hundreds of thousands of distinct CDR3 sequences, 24% seen once. The specimen was CD8+ T cells from PBMCs. Receptors were obtained from a human donor in good health (CMV status not recorded). Some clones in this sample may be carry-over from other donors' samples.

This clonotype was detected a few times. The chain carries TRBV7-9 and TRBJ1-1, with D unresolved. The CDR3 spans 11 residues. V lost 6 bases, J lost 11 bases, and 13 bases lay in between. CDR1 is SEHNR and CDR2 is FQNEAQ in the germline V gene (reference sequence). CDR3 region: CASRSSGGAFF. The CDR3 bases are TGTGCCAGCAGGTCAAGCGGCGGGGCTTTCTTT. Full variable domain (outside the CDR3, taken from reference TRBV7-9 and TRBJ1-1): DTGVSQNPRHKITKRGQNVTFRCDPISEHNRLYWYRQTLGQGPEFLTYFQNEAQLEKSRLLSDRFSAERPKGSFSTLEIQRTEQGDSAMYLCASRSSGGAFFGQGTRLTVV.

This clonotype has a handful of counts. For the CDR3, the DNA is TGCAGCGTTGAAGAGGGGGTATATAGAGAGCGGGGGGCCCGGGATGAGCAGTTCTTC. This encodes CSVEEGVYRERGARDEQFF. V gene TRBV29-1 combines with J gene TRBJ2-1; TRBD2 aligns across 9 bases. Germline V gene lookup returns CDR1 SQVTM and CDR2 ANQGSEA. With 0 bases clipped from V and 8 bases from J, the junction kept 20 bases outside the gene matches. This CDR3 spans 19 amino acids.

This clonotype has only a few counts. CDR3 nucleotides: TGCAGCGTTGAACCGGGAACGGGGACTGAAGCTTTCTTT. The encoded protein is CSVEPGTGTEAFF. V gene TRBV29-1 combines with J gene TRBJ1-1; no clear D. V shed 2 bases and J shed 5 bases, with 12 bases lying between them. CDR3 size: 13 residues. Germline CDR1 reads SQVTM; CDR2 reads ANQGSEA.

This clonotype was seen only once. In DNA form, the CDR3 reads TGTGCCAACTATCTGTCGTCCGGGGAGCTGTTTTTT. Its translation: CANYLSSGELFF. The genes are TRBV12-3 or TRBV12-4 and TRBJ2-2, with D uncertain. The CDR3 length is 12 residues. Deletions cut 10 bases from V and 6 bases from J, with 12 bases between.

This clonotype came up many times. V is TRBV28 and J is TRBJ2-5, with 8 positions matching TRBD1. The J segment lost 5 bases and the V segment lost 6 bases, leaving 8 bases of the junction unmatched. The germline gives CDR1 MDHEN, CDR2 SYDVKM. The CDR3 is made up of 14 amino acids. The CDR3 reads CASRWTGSDETQYF. The CDR3 nucleotides read TGTGCCAGCAGGTGGACAGGGTCGGACGAGACCCAGTACTTC.

The rearrangement uses TRBV20-1 and TRBJ2-4, with 7 bases matching TRBD1. This CDR3 has 13 amino acids. Germline V gene sequence: CDR1 DFQATT, CDR2 SNEGSKA (reference sequence). V was clipped by 5 bases and J by 5 bases; unmatched bases: 6. The CDR3 protein is CSAPRQGENIQYF. In nucleotides, the CDR3 is TGCAGTGCTCCCCGACAGGGAGAAAACATTCAGTACTTC.

This clonotype was seen a few times. This chain links TRBV5-5 with TRBJ2-2, with D tentatively TRBD1 or TRBD2 (5 bases each). CDR3 size: 15 residues. The V end was cut by 4 bases, the J end by 6 bases, with 16 bases between. The germline V gene has CDR1 SGHKS and CDR2 YYEKEE (reference sequence). The CDR3 sequence is CASSHSRGVAGELFF. The DNA of the CDR3 is TGTGCCAGCAGCCATAGCAGAGGGGTTGCCGGGGAGCTGTTTTTT.

A remark on this clonotype: A much larger clone lies one base from this, so it may be a read error. The genes are TRBV11-3 and TRBJ1-3; no clear D. Per the germline V gene, CDR1 is SGHNT and CDR2 is YENEEA. The CDR3 length is 12 residues. Between the trimmed V and J ends, which lost 6 bases and 0 bases, there was a span of 3 bases. The CDR3 protein is CASRYSGNTIYF. The CDR3 DNA follows: TGTGCCAGCAGGTACTCTGGAAACACCATATATTTT.

As to this clonotype: At one boundary the junction diverges from the germline segment, which might be a read error. The rearrangement links TRBV28 to TRBJ2-2, with D perhaps matching TRBD2 (5 bases). The CDR3 covers 13 residues. Germline V gene lookup returns CDR1 MDHEN and CDR2 SYDVKM. CDR3 nucleotides: TGTGCCAGCAGTTTGGGAAGGGCCGGGGTGCTGTTTTTT. Translated, it gives CASSLGRAGVLFF. Filled out from reference TRBV28 and TRBJ2-2, the complete variable domain reads DVKVTQSSRYLVKRTGEKVFLECVQDMDHENMFWYRQDPGLGLRLIYFSYDVKMKEKGDIPEGYSVSREKKERFSLILESASTNQTSMYLCASSLGRAGVLFFGEGSRLTVL.

This clonotype was counted between two and nine times. The chain combines TRBV5-5 with TRBJ2-3, with a weak D call TRBD2 (6 bases). In germline, CDR1 is SGHKS, CDR2 YYEKEE (reference sequence). V gave up 7 bases and J gave up 0 bases, with 18 bases separating them. This CDR3 is 16 amino acids long. CDR3 region: CASAGGIDVSTDTQYF. Here the CDR3 DNA reads TGTGCCAGCGCTGGAGGGATCGACGTTAGCACAGATACGCAGTATTTT. The complete variable domain, with remaining parts taken from reference TRBV5-5 and TRBJ2-3, reads DAGVTQSPTHLIKTRGQQVTLRCSPISGHKSVSWYQQVLGQGPQFIFQYYEKEERGRGNFPDRFSARQFPNYSSELNVNALLLGDSALYLCASAGGIDVSTDTQYFGPGTRLTVL.

CDR3 region: CAISGGGPPNTGELFF. The CDR3 DNA is TGTGCCATCAGTGGGGGCGGGCCGCCGAACACCGGGGAGCTGTTTTTT. The genes are TRBV10-3 and TRBJ2-2, with D possibly called TRBD1 or TRBD2 (5 bases each). CDR1 ENHRY and CDR2 SYGVKD come from the germline V gene. The CDR3 totals 16 residues. Trimming shortened V by 4 bases and J by 0 bases, and 12 bases separated the two germline ends.

The rearrangement joins TRBV7-9 to TRBJ2-7, with TRBD1 matching over 12 bases. From germline, CDR1 is SEHNR and CDR2 FQNEAQ (reference sequence). CDR3 length: 16 residues. V was pared by 1 base and J by 5 bases, with 6 bases of the junction left unmatched. The CDR3 DNA reads TGTGCCAGCAGCTTAGGGGGACAGGGGGCTAATCACGAGCAGTACGTC. This encodes CASSLGGQGANHEQYV.

The DNA for the CDR3 is TGCGCCAGCAGCAATCCGGGACAGCATCAAGAGACCCAGTACTTC. It translates to CASSNPGQHQETQYF. The rearrangement uses TRBV5-1 and TRBJ2-5; 7 bases line up with TRBD1. The CDR3 runs to 15 residues. CDR1 is SGHRS and CDR2 is YFSETQ in the germline V gene. Trimming cost V 4 bases and J 2 bases; bases outside gene matches: 8.

This chain joins TRBV29-1 and TRBJ1-1; D is unclear. The germline V gene has CDR1 SQVTM and CDR2 ANQGSEA. V gave up 7 bases and J gave up 0 bases, with 15 bases separating them. There are 14 residues in the CDR3. The DNA for the CDR3 is TGCAGCGCATTCCTGCCGGGATTGAACACTGAAGCTTTCTTT. Residues: CSAFLPGLNTEAFF.

This clonotype was found a few times. The chain is built from TRBV7-9 and TRBJ2-2; no reliable D call. The length of the CDR3 is 10 residues. With 3 bases removed from V and 10 bases from J, the gap between germline ends came to 3 bases. CDR1 and CDR2 from the germline V gene are SEHNR and FQNEAQ (reference sequence). The CDR3 region has the DNA TGTGCCAGCAGCTTTGAGGAGCTGTTTTTT. Its protein is CASSFEELFF.

The rearrangement joins TRBV11-2 to TRBJ2-2, with 8 positions matching TRBD2. V shed 4 bases and J 0 bases; nucleotides not matched to a gene: 4. The CDR3 length is 16 residues. Germline V gene sequence: CDR1 SGHAT, CDR2 FQNNGV. Written as DNA, the CDR3 is TGTGCCAGCAGCTCCCGGGAGGGTCCGAACACCGGGGAGCTGTTTTTT. It translates to CASSSREGPNTGELFF. Complete variable domain (other parts from reference TRBV11-2 and TRBJ2-2): EAGVAQSPRYKIIEKRQSVAFWCNPISGHATLYWYQQILGQGPKLLIQFQNNGVVDDSQLPKDRFSAERLKGVDSTLKIQPAKLEDSAVYLCASSSREGPNTGELFFGEGSRLTVL.

V gene TRBV7-9 combines with J gene TRBJ2-5; D is unclear. V was cut by 5 bases and J by 2 bases, with 12 bases left in between. This CDR3 comprises 14 residues. Germline lookup yields CDR1 SEHNR and CDR2 FQNEAQ (reference sequence). This CDR3 is CASSGSPKQETQYF. The CDR3 DNA sequence: TGTGCCAGCAGCGGTAGTCCTAAACAAGAGACCCAGTACTTC.

The V call is TRBV29-1, the J call TRBJ2-3; 7 nucleotides align to TRBD2. This CDR3 has 14 amino acids. Trimming removed 4 bases from V and 2 bases from J; junction bases left unmatched: 6. Per the germline V gene, CDR1 is SQVTM and CDR2 is ANQGSEA. CDR3 protein: CSVVERGPTDTQYF. In DNA, the CDR3 is TGCAGCGTTGTTGAGCGGGGACCCACAGATACGCAGTATTTT.

This clonotype has a count of ten or more. The gene calls are TRBV7-2 and TRBJ2-5, with 10 nucleotides matching TRBD2. CDR3 length: 16 amino acids. Germline lookup yields CDR1 SGHTA and CDR2 FQGNSA. V dropped 1 base and J dropped 4; count of bases not matched to a gene: 6. In nucleotides, the CDR3 is TGTGCCAGCAGCTTAGAGATAGCGGGGGGCGCAGAGACCCAGTACTTC. This encodes CASSLEIAGGAETQYF.

V is TRBV28 and J is TRBJ1-1, with no clear D. CDR3 size: 15 residues. V dropped 4 bases and J dropped 1 base, with 13 bases sitting between them. Germline V gives CDR1 MDHEN, CDR2 SYDVKM. This chain's CDR3 is CASSSGTTGNTEAFF. The CDR3 nucleotides read TGTGCCAGCAGTTCGGGCACAACGGGGAACACTGAAGCTTTCTTT.